This entry describes one TCR beta chain. This clonotype was found a few times. The target of this receptor is not known. Within one base of it there is no much larger clone, and no base qualities were kept. To demonstrate the VDJtools post-analysis software, TCR beta repertoires were profiled from the peripheral blood of some 12 young patients with multiple sclerosis. The multiple sclerosis patients were children and adolescents ranging in age from 6 to 15 years. This sample was taken from a study of post-analysis software for immune sequencing data (dated by TCRdb to about 2015). Regarding the complete study: The recorded disease courses included relapsing-remitting, secondary progressive and progressive-relapsing multiple sclerosis, and some patients had no subtype annotation. The patient repertoires were set against about 10 previously published healthy control repertoires from donors whose ages ranged from roughly 6 to 27 years. A subset of samples was prepared in parallel using single-end sample barcoding, then pooled and co-amplified after Illumina adapter ligation. General findings and caveats noted by the study authors: The control group was slightly older than the multiple sclerosis patient group. Patients showed significantly higher frequencies than controls for a handful of TRBV segments, among them TRBV5-6, TRBV5-1 and TRBV20-1. Direct clustering with F measure revealed strong co-clustering of samples prepared in the same batch, which led to a batch-effect correction. Normalized Chao1 diversity was significantly lower in multiple sclerosis patients than controls, suggesting substantial peripheral T-cell clonal expansion.

Library preparation used PCR. Sequencer: Illumina HiSeq 2500. To reduce PCR and sequencing biases, unique molecular identifiers were incorporated into the TCR beta cDNA libraries. Every 1 to 10 million input T cells yielded approximately 500,000 cDNA molecules, meaning each molecule approximated one T cell. Patient libraries were prepared and sequenced with the same protocol used for the earlier healthy control dataset. Samples belonging to the same batch were prepared together, multiplexed and sequenced on a shared HiSeq lane. Regarding the original processing steps: MIGEC was used to process the raw barcoded reads, and molecular identifier groups with only a single read were discarded before consensus assembly and CDR3 extraction. VDJtools was used for post-analysis of the clonotype tables, and diversity was normalized by down-sampling every dataset to the size of the smallest sample. To correct batch-related cross-sample contamination, repertoire overlap clustering matched CDR3 amino acid sequences but not nucleotide sequences. TCRdb handled the public reads itself, with Q25 trimming in fastp and clone calling in MiXCR, and kept productive beta chains. Every entry covers one CDR3 protein and lists the most common genes and DNA from its rows. The V and J calls follow TCRdb's processing rather than the paper's. Within this sample are about 760,000 distinct CDR3 sequences, with roughly 27% of them counted one time only. About 0.5% of the sample lies in the top ten.

The germline ends are 12 bases apart after V is trimmed by 3 bases and J by 10 bases. The CDR3 contains 13 residues, cysteine and phenylalanine counted. Only the CDR3 DNA stays, 39 bases, in frame from base 1. The germline V gene sets CDR1 to KGHDR and CDR2 to SFDVKD. This sequence was found in a girl aged 10 to 17 with multiple sclerosis. Sequenced input: blood. The chain joins TRBV24-1 to TRBJ2-1, with no confidently assigned D gene. The DNA sequence follows: TGTGCCACCAGTGATCCTCCAGGCCCCGAGCAGTTCTTC. Its protein product is CATSDPPGPEQFF.